Below are 7 T cell receptor beta chains sequenced from a single sample in a study of beta chain features in type 1 diabetes. Study results and caveats: Type 1 diabetes patients had moderately but significantly shorter TCRB CDR3s in all four CD4+ subsets.

Their specific antigens are unknown. Of the isolated RNA, all was reverse transcribed, and so the sequenced material was expressed TCRB transcripts. The repertoire was sequenced with immunoSEQ multiplex PCR; TCRdb's copy has only in-frame clones and lacks some. The sample lists approximately 120,000 clones; about 18% were seen once. Sequencing input: central memory CD4+ T cells from blood. The receptors come from a man between 18 and 35 years old with type 1 diabetes.

The CDR3 sequence is CASSPPGYPGDEQFF. Here the CDR3 DNA reads TGTGCCAGCAGCCCTCCGGGTTATCCCGGAGATGAGCAGTTCTTC. V is TRBV7-9 and J is TRBJ2-1; D is undetermined. CDR1 is SEHNR and CDR2 is FQNEAQ in the germline V gene (reference sequence). V lost 5 bases to trimming and J lost 8 bases, with 19 bases between them. The CDR3 covers 15 residues.

The chain carries TRBV29-1 and TRBJ2-3; 10 bases line up with TRBD2. The CDR3 consists of 15 residues. The trim removed 3 bases at V and 2 bases at J, leaving 5 bases unmatched. Germline loops: CDR1 SQVTM, CDR2 ANQGSEA. CDR3 sequence (DNA): TGCAGCGTTGATAGGACTAGCGGTTTCACAGATACGCAGTATTTT. Amino acid sequence: CSVDRTSGFTDTQYF.

This clone was seen only a few times. The chain joins TRBV7-2 to TRBJ2-1; D remains unclear. The germline V and J ends were trimmed by 1 base and 2 bases, with 9 bases remaining between them. Germline CDR1 reads SGHTA; CDR2 reads FQGNSA. The CDR3 contains 15 residues. CDR3 DNA: TGTGCCAGCAGCTTAGTGTTAGAAACCTACAATGAGCAGTTCTTC. This encodes CASSLVLETYNEQFF.

This clone was detected only a few times. The V call is TRBV7-9, the J call TRBJ2-6; no clear D. This CDR3 region has 17 residues. V shed 3 bases and J shed 0 bases, with 12 bases lying between them. Germline V gene lookup returns CDR1 SEHNR and CDR2 FQNEAQ (reference sequence). CDR3 nucleotides: TGTGCCAGCAGCTTGTACTCTTCTTACTCTGGGGCCAACGTCCTGACTTTC. Protein product: CASSLYSSYSGANVLTF.

This clone was counted a few times. V usage is TRBV7-2 and J usage is TRBJ2-3; D may be TRBD2 (6 bases). Germline V gene data show CDR1 as SGHTA and CDR2 as FQGNSA. V was trimmed by 4 bases and J by 7 bases, leaving 21 bases between them. The CDR3 extends over 16 amino acids. CDR3 sequence (DNA): TGTGCCAGCAGCTCGGGGGTCCGATCGGGACTTTATACGCAGTATTTT. Its protein is CASSSGVRSGLYTQYF.

The table lists this clone with a few counts. The chain recombines TRBV5-4 with TRBJ2-2; D is unclear. Between the trimmed V and J ends, which lost 2 bases and 4 bases, there was a span of 15 bases. The CDR3 totals 16 residues. CDR1 SGHNT and CDR2 YYREEE come from the germline V gene (reference sequence). DNA of the CDR3: TGTGCCAGCAGCTTATACGCCCCGTCGCGCACCGGGGAGCTGTTTTTT. This codes for CASSLYAPSRTGELFF.

In its sample, this clone was seen a few times. CDR3 sequence reads: CSVKLKTGYNEQFF. As DNA, the CDR3 is TGCAGCGTTAAATTAAAAACAGGCTACAATGAGCAGTTCTTC. The chain is built from TRBV29-1 and TRBJ2-1, with D possibly matching TRBD1 (5 bases). CDR3 length equals 14 residues. V was cut by 5 bases and J by 3 bases, with 14 bases left in between. Germline CDR1 is SQVTM and CDR2 is ANQGSEA.